Each of the 5 T cell receptor beta chains below was sequenced from the same sample in a study of radiotherapy plus CTLA-4 blockade in lung cancer. Some clones are missing from TCRdb's copy, which holds only in-frame ones; the method was immunoSEQ multiplex PCR. The sample has more than 90,000 clones, about 90% seen once; the top ten hold 4% to 6%. This specimen consisted of peripheral blood, obtained from a patient treated with radiotherapy plus ipilimumab. Receptors were obtained from a human donor with non-small cell lung cancer that progressed on radiotherapy plus ipilimumab.

The chain joins TRBV2 to TRBJ2-7; 8 nucleotides align to TRBD1. The CDR3 contains 15 residues. The germline V gene has CDR1 SNHLY and CDR2 FYNNEI. With V trimmed by 2 bases and J by 0 bases, 3 bases remained unmatched. In DNA, the CDR3 is TGTGCCAGCAGTGAACCAACAGGGGGCTCCTACGAGCAGTACTTC. Protein sequence: CASSEPTGGSYEQYF.

The rearrangement links TRBV12-5 to TRBJ1-5; TRBD1 matches 8 bases. The V and J ends lost 1 base and 2 bases, in that order; junction bases with no gene match: 1. CDR1 is LGHNT, CDR2 FRNRAP, per germline. This CDR3 spans 15 amino acids. This chain's CDR3 is CASGLDRGGNQPQHF. CDR3 nucleotide sequence: TGTGCTAGTGGTTTGGACAGGGGGGGCAATCAGCCCCAGCATTTT.

This clone was seen a handful of times. The V and J genes are TRBV2 and TRBJ2-1; D perhaps matches TRBD2 (6 bases). Germline V gene sequence: CDR1 SNHLY, CDR2 FYNNEI. V was shortened by 7 bases and J by 1 base, with 20 bases between the two germline ends. This CDR3 has 17 residues. The CDR3 sequence is CASTVLGLRGSYNEQFF. CDR3 nucleotides: TGTGCCAGCACAGTACTGGGACTCCGAGGGTCCTACAATGAGCAGTTCTTC.

V is TRBV7-9 and J is TRBJ1-1; TRBD1 might be the D (5 bases). CDR3 length: 14 amino acids. Germline V gives CDR1 SEHNR, CDR2 FQNEAQ (reference sequence). The V gene lost 1 base and the J gene lost 4 bases, with 10 bases spanning the gap. CDR3 in amino acids: CASSLGQGATEAFF. The CDR3 DNA reads TGTGCCAGCAGCTTAGGGCAGGGCGCCACTGAAGCTTTCTTT.

V gene TRBV2 combines with J gene TRBJ1-3; the D is unclear. CDR3 length equals 13 residues. In germline, CDR1 is SNHLY, CDR2 FYNNEI. The V gene lost 6 bases and the J gene lost 0 bases, with 6 bases spanning the gap. In nucleotides, the CDR3 is TGTGCCAGCAGGGGGAACTCTGGAAACACCATATATTTT. It is translated as CASRGNSGNTIYF.